The clone carrying this T cell receptor beta chain has a single count. The data were taken from a study of blood T cell repertoires in COVID-19. TCRdb's table, derived via immunoSEQ multiplex PCR, lists solely in-frame clones and lacks some. The sample lists tens of thousands of clones, nearly 90% seen once, with just under 7.5% in the top ten. CDR1 and CDR2 from the germline V gene are MNHNY and SVGAGI (reference sequence). V was clipped by 6 bases and J by 7 bases, with 12 bases between them. CDR3 length: 12 residues. The clonotype originates from a man in his 70s with acute or convalescent COVID-19. The sequenced sample consisted of peripheral blood. The chain carries TRBV6-6 and TRBJ1-1; weak D call: TRBD1 (5 bases). The CDR3: CASSPWGDEAFF. For the CDR3, the DNA is TGTGCCAGCAGCCCATGGGGGGATGAAGCTTTCTTT.